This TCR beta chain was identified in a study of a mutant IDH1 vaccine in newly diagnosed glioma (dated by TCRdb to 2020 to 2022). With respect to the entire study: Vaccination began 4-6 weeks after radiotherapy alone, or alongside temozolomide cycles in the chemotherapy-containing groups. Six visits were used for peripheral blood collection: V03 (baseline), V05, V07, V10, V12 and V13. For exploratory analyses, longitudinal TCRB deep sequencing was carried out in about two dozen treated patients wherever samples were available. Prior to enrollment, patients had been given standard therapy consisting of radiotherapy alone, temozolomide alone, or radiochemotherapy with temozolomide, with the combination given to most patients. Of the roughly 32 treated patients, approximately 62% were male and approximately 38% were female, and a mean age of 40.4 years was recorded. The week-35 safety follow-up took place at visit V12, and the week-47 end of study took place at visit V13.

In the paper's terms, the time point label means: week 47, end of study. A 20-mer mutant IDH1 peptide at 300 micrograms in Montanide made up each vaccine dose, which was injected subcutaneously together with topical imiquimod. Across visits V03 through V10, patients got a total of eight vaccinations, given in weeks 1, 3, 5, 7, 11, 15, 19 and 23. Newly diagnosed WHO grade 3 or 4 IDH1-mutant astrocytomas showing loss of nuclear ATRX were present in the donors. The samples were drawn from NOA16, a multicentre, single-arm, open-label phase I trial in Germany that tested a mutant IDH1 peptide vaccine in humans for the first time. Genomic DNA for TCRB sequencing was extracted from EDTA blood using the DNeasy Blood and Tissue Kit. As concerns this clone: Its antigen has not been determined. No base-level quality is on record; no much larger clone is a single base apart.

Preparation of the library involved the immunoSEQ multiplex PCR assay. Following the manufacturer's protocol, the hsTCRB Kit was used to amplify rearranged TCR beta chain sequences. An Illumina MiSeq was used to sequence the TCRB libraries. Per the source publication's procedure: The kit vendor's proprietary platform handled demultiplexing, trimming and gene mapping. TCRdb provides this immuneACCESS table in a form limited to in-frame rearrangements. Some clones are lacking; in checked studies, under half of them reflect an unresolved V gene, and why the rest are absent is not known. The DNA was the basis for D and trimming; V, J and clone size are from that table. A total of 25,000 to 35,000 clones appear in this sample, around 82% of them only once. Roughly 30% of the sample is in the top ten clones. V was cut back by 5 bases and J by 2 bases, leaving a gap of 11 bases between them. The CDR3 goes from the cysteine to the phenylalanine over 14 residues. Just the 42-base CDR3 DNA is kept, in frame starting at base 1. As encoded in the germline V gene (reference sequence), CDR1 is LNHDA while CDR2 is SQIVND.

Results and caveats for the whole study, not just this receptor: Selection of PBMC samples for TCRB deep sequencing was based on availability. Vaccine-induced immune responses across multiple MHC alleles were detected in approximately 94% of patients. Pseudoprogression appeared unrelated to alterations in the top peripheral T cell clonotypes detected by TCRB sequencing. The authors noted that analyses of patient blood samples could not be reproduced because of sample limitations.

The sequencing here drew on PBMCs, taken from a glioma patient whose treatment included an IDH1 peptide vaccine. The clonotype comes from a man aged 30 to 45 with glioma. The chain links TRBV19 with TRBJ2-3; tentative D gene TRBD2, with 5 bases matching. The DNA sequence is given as TGTGCCAGTAGTGTGAGGGTGAACACAGATACGCAGTATTTT. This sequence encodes CASSVRVNTDTQYF. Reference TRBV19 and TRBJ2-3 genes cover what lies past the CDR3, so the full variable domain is DGGITQSPKYLFRKEGQNVTLSCEQNLNHDAMYWYRQDPGQGLRLIYYSQIVNDFQKGDIAEGYSVSREKKESFPLTVTSAQKNPTAFYLCASSVRVNTDTQYFGPGTRLTVL.